Listed here are 2 T cell receptor beta chains from one sample, sequenced in a study of post-analysis software for immune sequencing data. General study findings and limits: Relative to controls, patients had 4 or 5 TRBV segments at higher frequency, with TRBV5-6, TRBV5-1 and TRBV20-1 among these.

No antigen is known for these receptors. The authors incorporated unique molecular identifiers into the TCR beta cDNA libraries. TCRdb ran MiXCR on the PCR reads and lists one entry per CDR3 protein. The sample lists about 770,000 distinct CDR3 sequences, more than 45% occurring once. Sequencing was carried out using blood. The receptors come from a girl under 18 with multiple sclerosis.

This chain joins TRBV30 and TRBJ2-5; D is possibly TRBD2 (7 bases). Germline CDR1 reads GTSNPN; CDR2 reads SVGIG (reference sequence). CDR3 size: 18 residues. V was shortened by 0 bases and J by 2 bases, with 22 bases between the two germline ends. The DNA of the CDR3 is TGTGCCTGGAGTGTACAACCGGGGGGATGGACAGTTCAAGAGACCCAGTACTTC. Its protein product is CAWSVQPGGWTVQETQYF.

J is TRBJ2-3 and V is TRBV12-3 or TRBV12-4, with a tentative D call TRBD2 (6 bases). The V gene lost 5 bases and the J gene lost 2 bases, with 14 bases spanning the gap. The CDR3 contains 15 residues. The DNA of the CDR3 is TGTGCCAGCAGTCCCCGGGACTCCATCACAGATACGCAGTATTTT. Translated: CASSPRDSITDTQYF.